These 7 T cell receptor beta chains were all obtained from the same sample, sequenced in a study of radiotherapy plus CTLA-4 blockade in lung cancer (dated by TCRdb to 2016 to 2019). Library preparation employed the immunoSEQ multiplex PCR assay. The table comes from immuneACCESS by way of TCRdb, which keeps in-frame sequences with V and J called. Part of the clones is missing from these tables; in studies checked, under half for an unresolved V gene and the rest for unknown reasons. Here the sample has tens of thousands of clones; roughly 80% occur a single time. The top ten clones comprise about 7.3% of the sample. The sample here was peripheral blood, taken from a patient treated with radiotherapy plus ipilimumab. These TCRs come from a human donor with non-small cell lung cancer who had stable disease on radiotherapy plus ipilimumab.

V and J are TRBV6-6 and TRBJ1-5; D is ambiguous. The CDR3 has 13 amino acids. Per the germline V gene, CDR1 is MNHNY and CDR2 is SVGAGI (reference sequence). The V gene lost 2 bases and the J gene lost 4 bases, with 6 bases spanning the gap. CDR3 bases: TGTGCCAGCAGTTACGAGGGAAATCAGCCCCAGCATTTT. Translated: CASSYEGNQPQHF.

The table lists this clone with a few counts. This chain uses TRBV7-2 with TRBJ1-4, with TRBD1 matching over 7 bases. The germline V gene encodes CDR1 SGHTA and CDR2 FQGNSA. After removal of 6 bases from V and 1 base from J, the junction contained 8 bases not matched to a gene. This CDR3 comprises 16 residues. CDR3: CASRTGFRGTNEKLFF. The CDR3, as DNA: TGTGCCAGCAGGACAGGGTTTAGGGGAACTAATGAAAAACTGTTTTTT.

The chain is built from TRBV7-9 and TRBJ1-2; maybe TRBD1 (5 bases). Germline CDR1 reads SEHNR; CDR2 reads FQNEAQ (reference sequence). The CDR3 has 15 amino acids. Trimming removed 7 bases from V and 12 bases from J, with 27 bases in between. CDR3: CASTTAGTVLYGDTF. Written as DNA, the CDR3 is TGTGCCAGCACCACGGCCGGGACGGTCCTATATGGTGACACCTTC.

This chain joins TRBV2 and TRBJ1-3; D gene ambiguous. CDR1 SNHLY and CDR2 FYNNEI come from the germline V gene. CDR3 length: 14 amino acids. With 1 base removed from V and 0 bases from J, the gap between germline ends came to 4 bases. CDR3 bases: TGTGCCAGCAGTGAAGGCCGCTCTGGAAACACCATATATTTT. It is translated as CASSEGRSGNTIYF.

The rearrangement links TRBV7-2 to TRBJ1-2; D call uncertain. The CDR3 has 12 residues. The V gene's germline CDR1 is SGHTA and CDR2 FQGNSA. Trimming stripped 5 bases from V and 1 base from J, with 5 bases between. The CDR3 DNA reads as TGTGCCAGCAGCCCCCATAACTATGGCTACACCTTC. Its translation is CASSPHNYGYTF.

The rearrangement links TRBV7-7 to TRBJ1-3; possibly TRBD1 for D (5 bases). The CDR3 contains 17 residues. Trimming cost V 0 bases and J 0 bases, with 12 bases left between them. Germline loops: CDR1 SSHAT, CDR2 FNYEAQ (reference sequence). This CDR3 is CASSLAGPGSSGNTIYF. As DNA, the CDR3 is TGTGCCAGCAGCTTAGCGGGGCCGGGAAGCTCTGGAAACACCATATATTTT. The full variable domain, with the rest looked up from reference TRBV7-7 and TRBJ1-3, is GAGVSQSPRYKVTKRGQDVTLRCDPISSHATLYWYQQALGQGPEFLTYFNYEAQPDKSGLPSDRFSAERPEGSISTLTIQRTEQRDSAMYRCASSLAGPGSSGNTIYFGEGSWLTVV.

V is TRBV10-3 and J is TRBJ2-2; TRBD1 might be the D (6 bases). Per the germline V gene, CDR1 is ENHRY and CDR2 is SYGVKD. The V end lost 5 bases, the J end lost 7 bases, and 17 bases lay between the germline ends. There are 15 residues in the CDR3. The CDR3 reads CAISPSGTGSGELFF. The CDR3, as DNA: TGTGCCATCAGTCCTTCGGGCACAGGGAGCGGGGAGCTGTTTTTT.